This record looks at one T cell receptor beta chain sequence and its context. As yet, its antigen is unknown. V was cut by 4 bases and J by 3 bases, with 13 bases left in between. In germline, CDR1 is MGHDK, CDR2 SYGVNS. The CDR3 is made up of 15 amino acids. The time point: newly diagnosed, previously untreated cHL patient sample. The study compared against PBMCs from newly diagnosed, untreated classical Hodgkin lymphoma. The data belong to a study of PD-1 blockade in classical Hodgkin lymphoma. Here immunoSEQ multiplex PCR was the method, and the copy in TCRdb shows in-frame clones only, minus some. Counted here are tens of thousands of clones, approximately 91% occurring once; the ten biggest clones make up 4.5% to 6%. Findings and limits, study-wide: Diminished baseline TCR diversity has been reported in newly diagnosed patients relative to healthy donors. Nothing has yet pinned down what causes the repertoire differences, possibly disease activity or prior therapy.

The sequencing sample was made of peripheral blood mononuclear cells (PBMCs). The source of this sequence is a human donor with classical Hodgkin lymphoma. The chain joins TRBV25-1 to TRBJ1-3; weak D call: TRBD1 (5 bases). The CDR3 bases are TGTGCCAGCAGTGCCTCGGGGGGAGTTGGAAACACCATATATTTT. This encodes CASSASGGVGNTIYF.